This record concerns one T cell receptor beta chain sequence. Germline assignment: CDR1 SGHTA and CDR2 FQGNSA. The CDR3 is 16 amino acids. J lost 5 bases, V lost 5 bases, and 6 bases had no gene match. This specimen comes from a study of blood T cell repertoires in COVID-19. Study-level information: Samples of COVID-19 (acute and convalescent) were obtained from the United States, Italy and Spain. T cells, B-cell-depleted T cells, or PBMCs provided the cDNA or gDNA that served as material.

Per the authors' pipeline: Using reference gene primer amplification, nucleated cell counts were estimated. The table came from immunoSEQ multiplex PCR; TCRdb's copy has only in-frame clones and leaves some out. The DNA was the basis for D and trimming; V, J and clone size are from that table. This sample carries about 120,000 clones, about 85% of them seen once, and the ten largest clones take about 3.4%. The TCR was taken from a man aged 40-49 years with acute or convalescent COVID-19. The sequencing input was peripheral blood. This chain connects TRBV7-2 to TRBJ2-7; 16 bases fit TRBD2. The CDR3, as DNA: TGTGCCAGCAGCCAGGGACTAGCGGGGGGGCCCCACGAGCAGTACTTC. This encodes CASSQGLAGGPHEQYF.